This TCR beta chain was retrieved from a study of untreated major depressive disorder. Trimming took 4 bases from V and 9 from J; bases not matched to a gene: 12. From germline, CDR1 is SEHNR and CDR2 FQNEAQ (reference sequence). The CDR3 is 17 amino acids. The protocol was immunoSEQ multiplex PCR, while the TCRdb copy is restricted to in-frame clones and leaves out a portion. The table has 15,000 to 25,000 clones, approximately 81% seen once. The genes are TRBV7-9 and TRBJ2-7; 16 bases map to TRBD2. The sample was CD4+ T cells from PBMCs. The TCR sequence derives from a young woman in good health. The CDR3 reads CASSSPGTSGRAGVQYF. The DNA of the CDR3 is TGTGCCAGCAGCTCACCCGGGACTAGCGGGAGGGCCGGCGTGCAGTACTTC.